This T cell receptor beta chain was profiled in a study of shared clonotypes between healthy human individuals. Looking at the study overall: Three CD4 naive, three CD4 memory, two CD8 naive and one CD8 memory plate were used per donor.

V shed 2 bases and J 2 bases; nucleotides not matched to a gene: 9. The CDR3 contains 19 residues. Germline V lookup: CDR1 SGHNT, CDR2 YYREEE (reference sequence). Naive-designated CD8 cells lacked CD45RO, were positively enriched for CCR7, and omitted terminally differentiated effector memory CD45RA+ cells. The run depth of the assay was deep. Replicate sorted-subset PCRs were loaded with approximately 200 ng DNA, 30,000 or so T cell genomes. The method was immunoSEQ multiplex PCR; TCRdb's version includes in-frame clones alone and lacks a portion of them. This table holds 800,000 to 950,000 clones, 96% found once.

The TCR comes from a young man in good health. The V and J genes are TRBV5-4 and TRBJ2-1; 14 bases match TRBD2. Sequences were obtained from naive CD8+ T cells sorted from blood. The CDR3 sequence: CASSLPTGLAGEPYNEQFF. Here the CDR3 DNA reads TGTGCCAGCAGCTTACCAACGGGACTAGCGGGAGAGCCCTACAATGAGCAGTTCTTC. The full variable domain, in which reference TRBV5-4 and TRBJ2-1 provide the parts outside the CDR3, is ETGVTQSPTHLIKTRGQQVTLRCSSQSGHNTVSWYQQALGQGPQFIFQYYREEENGRGNFPPRFSGLQFPNYSSELNVNALELDDSALYLCASSLPTGLAGEPYNEQFFGPGTRLTVL.